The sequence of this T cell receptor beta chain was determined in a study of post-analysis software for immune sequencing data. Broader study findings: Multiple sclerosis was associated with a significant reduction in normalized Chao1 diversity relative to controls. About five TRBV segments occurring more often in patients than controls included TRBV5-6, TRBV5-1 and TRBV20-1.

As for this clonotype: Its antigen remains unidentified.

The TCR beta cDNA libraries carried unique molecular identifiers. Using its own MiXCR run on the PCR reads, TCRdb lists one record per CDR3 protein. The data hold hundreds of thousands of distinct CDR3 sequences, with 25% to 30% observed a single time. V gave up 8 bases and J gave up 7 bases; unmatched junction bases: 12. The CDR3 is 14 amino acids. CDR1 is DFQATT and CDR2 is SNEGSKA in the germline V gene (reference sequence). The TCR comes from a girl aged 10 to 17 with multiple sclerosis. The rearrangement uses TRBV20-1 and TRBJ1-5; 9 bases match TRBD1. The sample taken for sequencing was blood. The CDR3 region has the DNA TGCAGTTCTTGGACAGGGGACATCCGGCAGCCCCAGCATTTT. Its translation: CSSWTGDIRQPQHF.